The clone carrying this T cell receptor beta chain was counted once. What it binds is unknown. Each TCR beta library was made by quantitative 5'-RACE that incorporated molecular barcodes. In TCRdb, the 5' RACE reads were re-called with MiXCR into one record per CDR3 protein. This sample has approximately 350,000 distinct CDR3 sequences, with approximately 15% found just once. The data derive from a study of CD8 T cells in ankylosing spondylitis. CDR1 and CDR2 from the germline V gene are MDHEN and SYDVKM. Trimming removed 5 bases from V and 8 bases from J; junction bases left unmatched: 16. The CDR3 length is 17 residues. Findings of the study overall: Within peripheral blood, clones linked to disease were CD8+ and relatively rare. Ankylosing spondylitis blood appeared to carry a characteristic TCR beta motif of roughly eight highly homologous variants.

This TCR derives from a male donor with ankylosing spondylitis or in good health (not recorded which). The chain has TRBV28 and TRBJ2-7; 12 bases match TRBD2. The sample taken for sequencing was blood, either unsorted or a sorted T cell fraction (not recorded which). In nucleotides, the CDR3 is TGTGCCAGCAGTCCCTTAGGAGCTAGCGGGAGGGCCGGAAAGCAGTACTTC. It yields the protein CASSPLGASGRAGKQYF.